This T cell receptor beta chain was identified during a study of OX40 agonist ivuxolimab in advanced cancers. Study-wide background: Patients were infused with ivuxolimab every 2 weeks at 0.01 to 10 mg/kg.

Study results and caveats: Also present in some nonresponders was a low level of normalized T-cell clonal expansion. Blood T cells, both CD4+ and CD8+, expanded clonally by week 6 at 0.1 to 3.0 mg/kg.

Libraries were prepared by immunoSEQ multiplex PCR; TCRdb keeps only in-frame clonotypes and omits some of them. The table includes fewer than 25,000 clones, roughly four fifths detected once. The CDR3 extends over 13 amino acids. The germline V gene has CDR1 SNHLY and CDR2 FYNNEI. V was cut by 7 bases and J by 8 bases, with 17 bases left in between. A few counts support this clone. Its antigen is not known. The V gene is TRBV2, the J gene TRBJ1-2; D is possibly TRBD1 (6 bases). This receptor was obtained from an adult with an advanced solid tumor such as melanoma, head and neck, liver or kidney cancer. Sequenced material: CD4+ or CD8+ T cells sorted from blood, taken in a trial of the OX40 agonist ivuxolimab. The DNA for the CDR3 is TGTGCCAGCACGGGGGCAGGTGTGTTCGGCTACACCTTC. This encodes CASTGAGVFGYTF.